This TCR beta chain was retrieved from a study of blood T cell repertoires in COVID-19. Study summary: Material from acute and convalescent COVID-19 was sourced from the United States, Italy and Spain. PBMCs, B-cell-depleted T cells, or T cells provided the cDNA or gDNA that made up the material.

J gave up 8 bases and V 1 base, and 14 bases lay outside the gene matches. The CDR3 runs 17 residues. Germline CDR1 is SGHRS and CDR2 is YFSETQ. Followed over time, Seattle patients had been enrolled while infection was active. Original data processing: Amplification of reference gene primers provided the estimated nucleated cell counts. Sequenced by immunoSEQ multiplex PCR; TCRdb stores in-frame clones only, minus some. Clonal size and the V and J genes are those of that table, whereas D and trimming came from the DNA. Here the sample spans about 150,000 clones, approximately 83% being singletons. The TCR originated in a woman in her sixties with COVID-19, enrolled during active disease. Sequenced material: peripheral blood. The rearrangement uses TRBV5-1 and TRBJ1-4, with 7 bases aligning to TRBD1. The CDR3 DNA follows: TGCGCCAGCAGCTTGTTTGTTCTCGGGACAGACCGGGAAAAACTGTTTTTT. This encodes CASSLFVLGTDREKLFF.